This T cell receptor (beta chain) came from a study of post-analysis software for immune sequencing data (dated by TCRdb to 2013 to 2016). Broadly, across the study: Recorded disease courses included relapsing-remitting, secondary progressive and progressive-relapsing multiple sclerosis, with some patients lacking subtype annotation. The multiple sclerosis patient repertoires were compared with about a dozen previously published healthy control repertoires from donors aged about 6 to 26 years. A subset of samples was prepared in parallel using single-end sample barcoding, then pooled and co-amplified after Illumina adapter ligation. What the research found in general, with its limitations: Direct clustering with F measure showed strong co-clustering of samples prepared in the same batch, prompting a batch-effect correction. Patients showed significantly higher frequencies than controls for roughly 5 TRBV segments, among them TRBV5-6, TRBV5-1 and TRBV20-1. Compared with controls, multiple sclerosis patients had significantly lower normalized Chao1 diversity, a finding suggesting substantial peripheral T-cell clonal expansion. The multiple sclerosis patient group was slightly younger than the control group.

This clonotype was seen repeatedly, ten times or more. Its antigen remains unidentified. The sample holds no much larger clone one base away, and base qualities are not on file. Library prep was done by PCR. Data came from an Illumina HiSeq 2500. To reduce PCR and sequencing biases, unique molecular identifiers were built into the TCR beta cDNA libraries. Around 500,000 cDNA molecules were obtained for every 1 to 10 million input T cells, so each molecule roughly corresponded to one T cell. The patient libraries were prepared and sequenced using the same protocol as the earlier healthy control dataset. Within a given batch, samples were prepared together, multiplexed and sequenced on the same HiSeq lane. The authors' pipeline ran thus. Raw barcoded reads were processed with MIGEC, discarding single-read molecular identifier groups before consensus assembly and CDR3 extraction. VDJtools was used for post-analysis of the clonotype tables, and diversity was normalized by down-sampling every dataset to the size of the smallest sample. In repertoire overlap clustering, CDR3 amino acid sequences, but not nucleotide sequences, were matched to correct batch-related cross-sample contamination. TCRdb redid the processing of the public reads, applying fastp at Q25 and MiXCR, and retained in-frame beta chains. Every distinct CDR3 protein forms one entry, paired with its most common genes and DNA. The V and J calls were determined by TCRdb, not by the authors. Within this sample are about 200,000 distinct CDR3 sequences, with 29% of them counted one time only. The top ten constitute approximately 3% of the sample.

To demonstrate the VDJtools post-analysis software, the study profiled TCR beta repertoires from the peripheral blood of 10 to 15 young patients with multiple sclerosis. The multiple sclerosis patients were children and adolescents ranging in age from roughly 6 to 15 years. Relative to germline, V is 0 bases shorter and J is 2 bases shorter, with 7 bases between their ends. Measured from the cysteine to the phenylalanine, the CDR3 is 13 residues long. Only CDR3 DNA remains: 39 bases, in frame from the first base. CDR1 DFQATT and CDR2 SNEGSKA were looked up in the germline V gene (reference sequence).

The sequence was collected from a girl aged 2-17 years with multiple sclerosis. The sequence links TRBV20-1 to TRBJ1-2, with the identity of the D gene unclear. The sample was blood. DNA sequence: TGCAGTGCTAGAGACTGGGAAAACTATGGCTACACCTTC. Protein translation: CSARDWENYGYTF.